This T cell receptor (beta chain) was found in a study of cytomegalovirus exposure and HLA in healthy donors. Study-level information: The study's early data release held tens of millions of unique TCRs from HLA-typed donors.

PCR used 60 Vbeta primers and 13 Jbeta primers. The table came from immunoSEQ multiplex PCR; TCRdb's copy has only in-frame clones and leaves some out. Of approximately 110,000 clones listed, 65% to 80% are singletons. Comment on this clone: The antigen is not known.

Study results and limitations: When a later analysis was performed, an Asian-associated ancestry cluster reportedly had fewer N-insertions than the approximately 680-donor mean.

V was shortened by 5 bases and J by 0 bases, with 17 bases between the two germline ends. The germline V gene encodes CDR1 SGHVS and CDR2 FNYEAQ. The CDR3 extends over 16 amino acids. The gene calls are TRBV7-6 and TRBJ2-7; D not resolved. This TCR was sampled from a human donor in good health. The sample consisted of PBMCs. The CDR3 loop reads CASSRGSKLSSYEQYF. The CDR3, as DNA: TGTGCCAGCAGCCGAGGTTCTAAGCTTAGCTCCTACGAGCAGTACTTC.